These T cell receptor beta chains were read from a single sample in a study of regulatory T cells in long-lasting Graves disease. TCRdb reprocessed the multiplex PCR reads with MiXCR, giving one entry per CDR3 protein. The repertoire has roughly 420,000 distinct CDR3 sequences, 16% of them found once; the top ten carry 20% to 25%. These data are also associated with another study on T cells in Graves' hyperthyroidism and ophthalmopathy.

This specimen consisted of peripheral blood mononuclear cells (PBMCs), obtained at new diagnosis, from a patient treated with antithyroid drugs. The source is a woman younger than 30 with Graves disease. Each CDR3 is given with its conserved first and last residue. The D gene is left open where the match is weak. Size is stated for part of the rows, as once, few or many counts, or as a class when the clone is expanded.

j_gene | v_gene | d_gene | abundance | CDR3nt | CDR3aa
TRBJ2-1 | TRBV30 | . | many | TGTGCCTGTGAAAAGGATGAGCAGTTCTTC | CACEKDEQFF
TRBJ2-3 | TRBV9 | TRBD2 | . | TGTGCCAGCAGCGTAGTCAGCGGGGGAAGCACAGATACGCAGTATTTT | CASSVVSGGSTDTQYF
TRBJ1-2 | TRBV29-1 | . | . | TGCAGCGTTGAGGAGGGGCATGGCTACACCTTC | CSVEEGHGYTF
TRBJ1-1 | TRBV28 | . | many | TGTGCCAGCAGTCCATCCCGGGAGGCTTTCTTT | CASSPSREAFF
TRBJ2-5 | TRBV11-2 | . | . | TGTGCCAGCAGCTCGGTGCGGGAAGGCGAGACCCAGTACTTC | CASSSVREGETQYF
TRBJ1-1 | TRBV30 | . | many | TGTGCCTGGAGACTAGGGCTGAACACTGAAGCTTTCTTT | CAWRLGLNTEAFF
TRBJ1-4 | TRBV3-1 | . | many | TGTGCCAGCAGGCATCACAATGAAAAACTGTTTTTT | CASRHHNEKLFF
TRBJ2-7 | TRBV27 | . | many | TGTGCCAGCAGTGGGACCGATCTGGGACTGCATGAGCAGTACTTC | CASSGTDLGLHEQYF
TRBJ2-3 | TRBV28 | . | many | TGTGCCAGCAGAGGAGATACGCAGTATTTT | CASRGDTQYF
TRBJ1-2 | TRBV28 | TRBD1 | many | TGTGCCAGCAGCAGGACAGGGATTCTTTACTATGGCTACACCTTC | CASSRTGILYYGYTF
TRBJ2-2 | TRBV12-3/TRBV12-4 | TRBD1 | many | TGTGCCAGCACTTCCGGTACGGGACAGGGGCCCACCGGGGAGCTGTTTTTT | CASTSGTGQGPTGELFF
TRBJ1-1 | TRBV30 | . | few | TGTGCCTCACAGGACACTGAAGCTTTCTTT | CASQDTEAFF
TRBJ2-3 | TRBV20-1 | TRBD2 | many | TGCAGTGCTAGATTAGCGGGAGAGGCAGATACGCAGTATTTT | CSARLAGEADTQYF
TRBJ2-7 | TRBV25-1 | . | few | TGTGCCAGCAGCGGAGGGGCGCTCTACGAGCAGTACTTC | CASSGGALYEQYF
TRBJ2-5 | TRBV12-5 | TRBD1 | many | TGTGCTAGTGGTTTCCGACTTGACCCTCAGGGGGCGGGGGAGACCCAGTACTTC | CASGFRLDPQGAGETQYF
TRBJ2-7 | TRBV11-2 | . | many | TGTGCCAGCAGCATAAATACCTACGAGCAGTACTTC | CASSINTYEQYF
TRBJ2-3 | TRBV28 | TRBD2 | many | TGTGCCAGCAGTTCCTTTGGTAGCGGGAGGGCAGATACGCAGTATTTT | CASSSFGSGRADTQYF
TRBJ2-1 | TRBV28 | TRBD2 | once | TGTGCCAGCAGCCCCATATCGAACCCGGGACTAGCTGGGAATGAGCAGTTCTTC | CASSPISNPGLAGNEQFF
TRBJ2-7 | TRBV28 | TRBD1 | many | TGTGCCAGCACTGGGACAGGGGTCCCCTACGAGCAGTACTTC | CASTGTGVPYEQYF
TRBJ2-1 | TRBV18 | . | many | TGTGCCAGCTCACCACGCCCAGAAAGGGATGAGCAGTTCTTC | CASSPRPERDEQFF
TRBJ2-5 | TRBV28 | TRBD1 | few | TGTGCCAGTCTCCCCGGGACAGCCCAAGAGACCCAGTACTTC | CASLPGTAQETQYF
TRBJ2-1 | TRBV30 | . | many | TGTGCCTGGAGTGAGGTCGGGCTTGAGCAGTTCTTC | CAWSEVGLEQFF
TRBJ1-1 | TRBV20-1 | TRBD1 | many | TGCAGTGCCACCGGGACAGGGGCTGAAGCTTTCTTT | CSATGTGAEAFF